The T cell receptor (beta chain) described here comes from a study of blood T cell repertoires in COVID-19. Sequencing used immunoSEQ multiplex PCR; TCRdb keeps in-frame clones, though not all of them. Here the sample spans about 240,000 clones, around 86% being singletons. This CDR3 is 14 amino acids long. Trimming pared 1 base from V and 4 bases from J, leaving 10 bases between. Germline V gene lookup returns CDR1 LGHDT and CDR2 YNNKEL (reference sequence). This rearrangement joins TRBV3-1 (or the pseudogene TRBV3-2) to TRBJ1-1; no definite D call. The source material was PBMCs or T cells enriched from blood (not recorded which). This receptor was obtained from a middle-aged woman with acute COVID-19. CDR3 sequence reads: CASSQVPGGTEAFF. Here the CDR3 DNA reads TGTGCCAGCAGCCAAGTCCCGGGAGGCACTGAAGCTTTCTTT.